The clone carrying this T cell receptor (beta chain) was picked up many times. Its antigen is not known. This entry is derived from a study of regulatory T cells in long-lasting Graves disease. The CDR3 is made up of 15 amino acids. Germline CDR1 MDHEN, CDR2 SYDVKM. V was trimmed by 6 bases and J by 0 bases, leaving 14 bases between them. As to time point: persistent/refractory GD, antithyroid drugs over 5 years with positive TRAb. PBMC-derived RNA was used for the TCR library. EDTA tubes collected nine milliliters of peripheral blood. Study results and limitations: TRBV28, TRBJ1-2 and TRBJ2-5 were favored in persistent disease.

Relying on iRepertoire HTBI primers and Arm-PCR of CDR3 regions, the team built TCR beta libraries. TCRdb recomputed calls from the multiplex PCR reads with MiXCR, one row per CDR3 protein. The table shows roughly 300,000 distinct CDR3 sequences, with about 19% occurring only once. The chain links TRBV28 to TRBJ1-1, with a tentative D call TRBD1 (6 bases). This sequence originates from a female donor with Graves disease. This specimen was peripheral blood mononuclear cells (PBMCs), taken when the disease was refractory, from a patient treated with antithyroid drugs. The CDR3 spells CASSTSGQLNTEAFF. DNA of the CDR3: TGTGCCAGCAGCACCTCCGGACAGTTGAACACTGAAGCTTTCTTT.